This T cell receptor (beta chain) appears in the sequencing data of a study of T-cell reconstitution after alpha-beta-depleted transplantation in children. General study results and limits: The study traced high day-60 TCRbeta diversity in some patients to surviving recipient T cells and thymic progenitors. Reportedly, roughly two months post-transplant, alpha-beta T cells arose from several hundred expanded graft clones. T cells produced anew were the main source of T-cell counts and diversity one year after transplant.

Researchers prepared the TCRbeta library using unique molecular identifiers, the study reports. TCRdb re-called the PCR reads through MiXCR, storing one row per CDR3 protein. The sample includes nearly 350,000 distinct CDR3 sequences, around 15% seen only once; the top ten take about 41%. This clonotype was seen a few times. Its specificity is unknown. The CDR3 sequence is 14 residues long. V lost 3 bases to trimming and J lost 3 bases, with 11 bases between them. The receptor's source is a male patient aged 2-15 years who had a stem cell transplant for acute lymphoblastic leukemia, so the T cells may come from the graft donor. This chain joins TRBV12-3 or TRBV12-4 and TRBJ1-2; D gene uncertain. The specimen comprised PBMCs, mostly from graft donor cells, sampled 360 days after TCRalphabeta/CD19-depleted stem cell transplant. The CDR3: CASSFTRWDYGYTF. CDR3 DNA: TGTGCCAGCAGTTTTACCAGATGGGACTATGGCTACACCTTC.